This is a list of T cell receptor beta chains from one sample in a study of blood T cells in healthy people across ages. Using its own MiXCR run on the 5' RACE reads, TCRdb lists one record per CDR3 protein. The repertoire holds 550,000 to 650,000 distinct CDR3 sequences, with about 30% as singletons. The sample comprised blood. These receptors were collected from an elderly woman in good health. Each CDR3 is given with its conserved first and last residue. A D gene is named only where the DNA matches it firmly. Clone size appears in some rows only: once, few, many, or a class for an expanded clone.

d_call	v_call	j_call	clone_size	cdr3_aa	cdr3_nt
NA	TRBV9	TRBJ2-7	many	CASSVGGDSYEQYF	TGTGCCAGCAGCGTAGGCGGGGATTCCTACGAGCAGTACTTC
NA	TRBV15	TRBJ1-5	few	CATSRSKGVNQPQHF	TGTGCCACCAGCAGGTCCAAAGGGGTAAATCAGCCCCAGCATTTT
NA	TRBV15	TRBJ1-1	few	CATSRGTFSAEAFF	TGTGCCACCAGCAGAGGGACCTTTTCGGCTGAAGCTTTCTTT
NA	TRBV7-8	TRBJ1-5	NA	CASSQTGQFNQPQHF	TGTGCCAGCAGCCAAACCGGGCAGTTCAATCAGCCCCAGCATTTT
TRBD2	TRBV12-3/TRBV12-4	TRBJ2-1	many	CASSPGTSGGRGGEQFF	TGTGCCAGCAGCCCCGGGACTAGCGGGGGCCGGGGTGGGGAGCAGTTCTTC
TRBD1	TRBV6-1	TRBJ2-5	NA	CASSSLTGTGHETQYF	TGTGCCAGCAGTTCCCTCACCGGGACAGGGCACGAGACCCAGTACTTC
NA	TRBV6-2/TRBV6-3	TRBJ1-2	few	CASKTGRGTNYGYTF	TGTGCCAGCAAGACGGGAAGGGGAACGAACTATGGCTACACCTTC
NA	TRBV14	TRBJ2-3	NA	CASSQARGGISDTQYF	TGTGCCAGCAGCCAAGCAAGAGGGGGGATATCAGATACGCAGTATTTT
NA	TRBV20-1	TRBJ2-2	many	CSARRFGSRASTGELFF	TGCAGTGCTAGACGGTTTGGGTCGCGTGCGTCCACCGGGGAGCTGTTTTTT
NA	TRBV7-2	TRBJ2-5	few	CASSFRRGGGGPRGETQYF	TGTGCCAGCAGCTTTCGAAGGGGAGGGGGGGGCCCCCGCGGGGAGACCCAGTACTTC
TRBD2	TRBV10-3	TRBJ2-7	many	CAISESQLAGLYEQYF	TGTGCCATCAGTGAGTCGCAACTAGCGGGCCTCTACGAGCAGTACTTC
NA	TRBV3-1	TRBJ1-1	few	CASSLLNEAFF	TGTGCCAGCAGCCTATTAAATGAAGCTTTCTTT
NA	TRBV7-2	TRBJ2-7	many	CASSLGSREQYF	TGTGCCAGCAGCTTAGGGTCGCGTGAGCAGTACTTC
NA	TRBV27	TRBJ2-2	NA	CASRTSHAGELFF	TGTGCCAGCAGGACTAGTCATGCCGGGGAGCTGTTTTTT
NA	TRBV12-3/TRBV12-4	TRBJ2-7	NA	CASTKDSSYEQYF	TGTGCCAGCACCAAGGACAGTTCCTACGAGCAGTACTTC
NA	TRBV12-3/TRBV12-4	TRBJ2-3	NA	CASSLVGGGTDMQYF	NA
TRBD1	TRBV9	TRBJ1-2	many	CASSVQTGRGYTF	TGTGCCAGCAGCGTACAGACAGGGCGAGGCTACACCTTC
TRBD1	TRBV7-9	TRBJ2-7	NA	CASSPRAGQVAYEQYF	TGTGCCAGCAGCCCCAGGGCGGGACAGGTCGCCTACGAGCAGTACTTC
TRBD1	TRBV7-2	TRBJ2-3	many	CASSPGQGAPDTQYF	TGTGCCAGCAGCCCGGGACAGGGGGCGCCAGATACGCAGTATTTT
NA	TRBV6-6	TRBJ2-5	many	CASSYSARYGETQYF	TGTGCCAGCAGTTACTCAGCCCGTTACGGGGAGACCCAGTACTTC
NA	TRBV9	TRBJ2-2	many	CASSAVLSGAGELFF	TGTGCCAGCAGCGCGGTCCTTAGTGGAGCCGGGGAGCTGTTTTTT
TRBD1	TRBV6-2/TRBV6-3	TRBJ1-5	many	CASSYSAGGLLLSNQPQHF	TGTGCCAGCAGTTACTCGGCAGGGGGTCTGCTTCTTAGCAATCAGCCCCAGCATTTT
NA	TRBV29-1	TRBJ1-3	NA	CSVYGGIVGNTIYF	TGCAGCGTTTATGGAGGAATAGTCGGAAACACCATATATTTT
NA	TRBV30	TRBJ2-3	NA	CALQGIPKRDTQYF	TGTGCCCTCCAGGGCATACCAAAGAGGGATACGCAGTATTTT
NA	TRBV7-8	TRBJ1-6	few	CASSLYHGNSPRHF	TGTGCCAGCAGCTTATACCATGGGAATTCACCCCGCCACTTT
NA	TRBV20-1	TRBJ2-6	many	CSAYGANVLTF	TGCAGTGCCTACGGGGCCAACGTCCTGACTTTC
NA	TRBV20-1	TRBJ2-7	many	CSARDRAASSYEQYF	TGCAGTGCTAGGGACCGGGCGGCGAGCTCCTACGAGCAGTACTTC
NA	TRBV5-5	TRBJ2-1	many	CASSYSTYNEQFF	TGTGCCAGCAGTTACTCGACATACAATGAGCAGTTCTTC
TRBD2	TRBV20-1	TRBJ2-1	NA	CSTLHFVAGTNNEQFF	TGCAGTACCCTCCACTTCGTAGCGGGGACTAACAATGAGCAGTTCTTC
TRBD1	TRBV28	TRBJ2-1	NA	CASSLPGQGLVMQFF	TGTGCCAGCAGTCTTCCGGGACAGGGCCTTGTAATGCAGTTCTTC
NA	TRBV6-5	TRBJ2-1	many	CASSYQPGLYNEQFF	TGTGCCAGCAGTTATCAGCCGGGACTCTACAATGAGCAGTTCTTC
NA	TRBV6-1	TRBJ2-2	NA	CASSLETGGELFF	TGTGCCAGCTCTCTCGAAACTGGCGGGGAGCTGTTTTTT
TRBD1	TRBV2	TRBJ2-3	NA	CASSLDRGPTDTQYF	TGTGCCAGCAGTCTAGACAGGGGCCCCACAGATACGCAGTATTTT
NA	TRBV12-3/TRBV12-4	TRBJ2-1	NA	CANSLTNEQFF	TGTGCCAACAGTCTTACAAATGAGCAGTTCTTC
NA	TRBV3-1	TRBJ1-6	NA	CASSQEGSNSPLHF	TGTGCCAGCAGCCAAGAAGGTTCGAATTCACCCCTCCACTTT
NA	TRBV20-1	TRBJ2-3	few	CSAREQGTDTQYF	TGCAGTGCTAGAGAACAGGGCACAGATACGCAGTATTTT
NA	TRBV7-6	TRBJ2-7	NA	CASSPDVGSYEQYF	TGTGCCAGCAGCCCTGACGTGGGCTCCTACGAGCAGTACTTC
TRBD1	TRBV7-2	TRBJ2-7	many	CASSIRQGSYEQYF	TGTGCCAGCAGCATCCGACAGGGGTCCTACGAGCAGTACTTC
NA	TRBV2	TRBJ1-3	once	CASRARDGFSGNTIYF	TGTGCCAGCAGGGCTCGGGACGGATTCTCTGGAAACACCATATATTTT
NA	TRBV6-5	TRBJ2-7	many	CATRMNPYEQYF	TGTGCCACCAGGATGAATCCCTACGAGCAGTACTTC
NA	TRBV5-1	TRBJ2-1	few	CASSFGTYNGQFF	TGCGCCAGCAGCTTTGGCACCTACAATGGGCAGTTCTTC
NA	TRBV4-2	TRBJ2-2	NA	CASSQVRIADTGERFF	TGTGCCAGCAGCCAAGTGCGTATAGCGGACACCGGGGAGCGGTTTTTT
NA	TRBV11-2	TRBJ1-1	many	CASSKQGSRRDTEAFF	TGTGCCAGCAGCAAACAGGGCTCCCGGAGGGACACTGAAGCTTTCTTT
NA	TRBV6-5	TRBJ2-7	many	CASSRRVIDEQYF	TGTGCCAGCAGTCGACGTGTGATCGACGAGCAGTACTTC
NA	TRBV6-1	TRBJ1-6	many	CASTDGRSPLHF	TGTGCCAGCACCGACGGGCGATCACCCCTCCACTTT
NA	TRBV7-8	TRBJ1-1	few	CASSFGGAAGNTEAFF	TGTGCCAGCAGCTTCGGTGGGGCGGCAGGGAACACTGAAGCTTTCTTT
NA	TRBV20-1	TRBJ1-5	many	CSARELGFNQPQHF	TGCAGTGCTAGAGAATTGGGGTTTAATCAGCCCCAGCATTTT
NA	TRBV20-1	TRBJ2-4	many	CSAPGEAKNIQYF	TGCAGTGCCCCGGGGGAAGCCAAAAACATTCAGTACTTC
NA	TRBV5-1	TRBJ1-3	NA	CASSSGVSGNTIYF	TGCGCCAGCAGCAGCGGGGTCTCTGGAAACACCATATATTTT
TRBD2	TRBV7-2	TRBJ2-5	few	CASSSLAGGPETQYF	TGTGCCAGCAGCTCGTTAGCGGGGGGGCCGGAGACCCAGTACTTC
NA	TRBV20-1	TRBJ2-1	NA	CSARGPGVAYNEQFF	TGCAGTGCACGCGGACCCGGGGTGGCGTACAATGAGCAGTTCTTC
NA	TRBV20-1	TRBJ2-3	NA	CSASGPTPSDTQYF	TGCAGTGCTAGCGGCCCTACCCCCAGCGATACGCAGTATTTT
NA	TRBV6-5	TRBJ2-5	few	CASRDPPGETQYF	TGTGCCAGCAGGGACCCTCCCGGGGAGACCCAGTACTTC
TRBD1	TRBV6-2/TRBV6-3	TRBJ1-5	few	CASSFTGGRQPQHF	TGTGCCAGCAGCTTCACAGGGGGCAGACAGCCCCAGCATTTT
TRBD2	TRBV29-1	TRBJ2-3	many	CSVSLAGSTDTQYF	TGCAGCGTTTCACTAGCGGGGAGCACAGATACGCAGTATTTT
NA	TRBV3-1	TRBJ2-1	once	CASRSEGVLYNEQFF	TGTGCCAGCAGATCCGAGGGGGTTCTCTACAATGAGCAGTTCTTC
NA	TRBV7-2	TRBJ2-1	many	CASSLEVDYNEQFF	TGTGCCAGCAGCTTAGAGGTGGACTACAATGAGCAGTTCTTC
TRBD1	TRBV30	TRBJ1-1	few	CAWSVDRERSTEAFF	TGTGCCTGGAGTGTCGACAGGGAAAGGAGCACTGAAGCTTTCTTT